A selection of T cell receptor beta chains follows, all from one sample in a study of cytomegalovirus exposure and HLA in healthy donors. The data were produced by immunoSEQ multiplex PCR, yet TCRdb's version contains in-frame clones alone and is incomplete. The sample includes about 120,000 clones, 80% of them seen just once. The source material was PBMCs. Receptors were obtained from a young man in good health and CMV-seronegative. Each CDR3 is given with its conserved first and last residue. A D gene is named only where the DNA matches it firmly. The size entry is marked missing in some rows and otherwise reads once, few, many or a size class.

abundance	len	v_gene	j_gene	d_gene	CDR3nt	CDR3aa
NA	14	TRBV28	TRBJ1-2	NA	TGTGCCAGCAGCTCTGGCGGGACGGACTATGGCTACACCTTC	CASSSGGTDYGYTF
NA	11	TRBV28	TRBJ2-7	NA	TGTGCCAGCAGCTCCTTGTACGAGCAGTACTTC	CASSSLYEQYF
once	15	TRBV6-1	TRBJ2-1	TRBD2	TGTGCCAGCAGTTGGTGGACTAGCGGGGGTGGTGAGCAGTTCTTC	CASSWWTSGGGEQFF
NA	14	TRBV6-1	TRBJ2-7	NA	TGTGCCAGCAGTGAATACTTGAATTACGACGAGCAGTACTTC	CASSEYLNYDEQYF
NA	15	TRBV5-1	TRBJ1-2	NA	TGCGCCAGCAGCTTGGATCGGGGAGCTAACTATGGCTACACCTTC	CASSLDRGANYGYTF
NA	17	TRBV7-9	TRBJ1-5	TRBD1	TGTGCCAGCAGCCAGGGACAGGGGGTCAGGAGCAATCAGCCCCAGCATTTT	CASSQGQGVRSNQPQHF
NA	13	TRBV19	TRBJ2-1	NA	TGTGCCAGTAGTTTCAAAGACAGCAATGAGCAGTTCTTC	CASSFKDSNEQFF
NA	15	TRBV5-1	TRBJ2-7	TRBD1	TGCGCCAGCAGCTATGGACAGGACGGGGCCGGCGAGCAGTACTTC	CASSYGQDGAGEQYF
NA	15	TRBV6-4	TRBJ2-1	NA	TGTGCCAGCAGTGCAGAACTAGTGAACTACAATGAGCAGTTCTTC	CASSAELVNYNEQFF
NA	15	TRBV19	TRBJ2-7	TRBD2	TGTGCCAGTAGTATAGTCCTAGCGGAAACCTACGAGCAGTACTTC	CASSIVLAETYEQYF
NA	15	TRBV5-6	TRBJ2-6	NA	TGTGCCAGCACCCAACTAGGTTCCGGGGCCAACGTCCTGACTTTC	CASTQLGSGANVLTF
NA	13	TRBV30	TRBJ1-2	NA	TGTGCCCAAGGGAGGGATCCTTTCTATGGCTACACCTTC	CAQGRDPFYGYTF
NA	15	TRBV27	TRBJ2-7	TRBD2	TGTGCCAGCAGCCCAACTAGCGGGCCCTCCTACGAGCAGTACTTC	CASSPTSGPSYEQYF
NA	18	TRBV7-6	TRBJ2-1	NA	TGTGCCAGCAGCTCCGGGAGACAGGGCTGGAGCTCCTACAATGAGCAGTTCTTC	CASSSGRQGWSSYNEQFF
NA	13	TRBV30	TRBJ2-2	TRBD1	TGTGCCGGCGACAGGGCAGGAGCCGGGGAGCTGTTTTTT	CAGDRAGAGELFF
NA	19	TRBV5-1	TRBJ2-2	NA	TGCGCCAGCAGCAGAGGGACGGTGACCGGGACTGCGAACACCGGGGAGCTGTTTTTT	CASSRGTVTGTANTGELFF
few	17	TRBV4-1	TRBJ2-1	NA	TGCGCCAGCAGCCGTGAACAGGGAGTTGGAGGTTACAATGAGCAGTTCTTC	CASSREQGVGGYNEQFF
NA	17	TRBV19	TRBJ2-1	TRBD2	TGTGCCAGTAGTATATCTGCGGGAGTTCCGTTTTACAATGAGCAGTTCTTC	CASSISAGVPFYNEQFF
NA	14	TRBV5-1	TRBJ1-2	TRBD1	TGCGCCAGCAGCTGGACAGGGCCTTCCGACGGCTACACCTTC	CASSWTGPSDGYTF
NA	16	TRBV6-6	TRBJ2-7	NA	TGTGCCAGCAGTTATACCTATGCCGCAAACGTCTACGAGCAGTACTTC	CASSYTYAANVYEQYF
NA	12	TRBV2	TRBJ2-7	NA	TGTGCCAGCAGTGAGGACAATTACGAGCAGTACTTC	CASSEDNYEQYF
NA	14	TRBV25-1	TRBJ2-5	TRBD2	TGTGCCAGCAGTGTACTAGCGGGAGAAGAGACCCAGTACTTC	CASSVLAGEETQYF
NA	14	TRBV29-1	TRBJ1-5	NA	TGCAGCGTTGGTGCAGGAAATAGCAATCAGCCCCAGCATTTT	CSVGAGNSNQPQHF
NA	14	TRBV6-4	TRBJ2-2	NA	TGTGCCAGCAGCCCGGGATGGAACACCGGGGAGCTGTTTTTT	CASSPGWNTGELFF
NA	11	TRBV30	TRBJ2-5	NA	TGTGCCTGGAGTCTTGGGGGGTCTGCACACTTC	CAWSLGGSAHF
NA	13	TRBV6-5	TRBJ2-7	TRBD1	TGTGCCAGCGCCGGACAGGGAACCTACGAGCAGTACTTC	CASAGQGTYEQYF
NA	15	TRBV6-4	TRBJ2-1	TRBD2	TGTGCCAGCAGTGACTCAGCGGGGACCTACAATGAGCAGTTCTTC	CASSDSAGTYNEQFF
NA	17	TRBV5-6	TRBJ2-7	TRBD2	TGTGCCAGCAGCATTACTAGCGGGAGGGCTCAAACCTACGAGCAGTACTTC	CASSITSGRAQTYEQYF
NA	13	TRBV29-1	TRBJ2-1	NA	TGCAGCGTTGGGGCTAGCGTCTACAATGAGCAGTTCTTC	CSVGASVYNEQFF
NA	15	TRBV21-1	TRBJ2-5	NA	TGTGCCAGCAGCAAAGCGCTGAGGCCCCAGGAGGCCCAGTACTTC	CASSKALRPQEAQYF
NA	16	TRBV4-3	TRBJ2-5	NA	TGCGCCAGCAGCCAAGATGGCTCAATGGAGGGGGAGACCCAGTACTTC	CASSQDGSMEGETQYF
NA	16	TRBV6-4	TRBJ2-1	NA	TGTGCCAGCAGTGACTCAGGCAGGATCTCCTACAATGAGCAGTTCTTC	CASSDSGRISYNEQFF
NA	16	TRBV5-4	TRBJ2-1	NA	TGTGCCAGCAGCTTGGTCGGTCCTCCCTCCTACAATGAGCAGTTCTTC	CASSLVGPPSYNEQFF
NA	13	TRBV5-1	TRBJ1-4	NA	TGCGCCAGCAGTAGGGGTACTAATGAAAAACTGTTTTTT	CASSRGTNEKLFF
NA	15	TRBV19	TRBJ2-5	TRBD1	TGTGCCAGTACCATAACCGGGACAGGGAAAGAGACCCAGTACTTC	CASTITGTGKETQYF
NA	14	TRBV7-9	TRBJ1-5	NA	TGTGCCAGCAGCTTGTCAAATAGCAATCAGCCCCAGCATTTT	CASSLSNSNQPQHF
NA	15	TRBV5-6	TRBJ2-3	NA	TGTGCCAGCAGCTTCCCGACCAGGGCCCCAGATACGCAGTATTTT	CASSFPTRAPDTQYF
NA	16	TRBV10-3	TRBJ2-1	TRBD2	TGTGCCATCAGTGAGGGGGGACTAGCGGGAGATCTTGAGCAGTTCTTC	CAISEGGLAGDLEQFF
NA	14	TRBV6-1	TRBJ2-3	TRBD2	TGTGCCAGCAGCGAGCTAGCGGGCACAGATACGCAGTATTTT	CASSELAGTDTQYF
NA	17	TRBV4-3	TRBJ2-1	TRBD2	TGCGCCAGCAGCCAAGATGCCCCCGGGACTAGCAGTGGTGAGCAGTTCTTC	CASSQDAPGTSSGEQFF
NA	15	TRBV6-6	TRBJ2-1	NA	TGTGCCAGCAGTTATTGGGCCGATACATACAATGAGCAGTTCTTC	CASSYWADTYNEQFF
NA	13	TRBV19	TRBJ2-5	NA	TGTGCCAGTAGCACAGGGTTTTCAGAGACCCAGTACTTC	CASSTGFSETQYF
NA	11	TRBV7-2	TRBJ2-7	NA	TGTGCCAGCAGCCTAACCTACGAGCAGTACTTC	CASSLTYEQYF
NA	16	TRBV5-1	TRBJ2-7	NA	TGCGCCAGCAGCTTGGGGTTAGGGGGTTCTCTCTACGAGCAGTACTTC	CASSLGLGGSLYEQYF
NA	17	TRBV5-6	TRBJ2-1	NA	TGTGCCAGCAGCGGGACAACTAGCGAGAGCTCCTACAATGAGCAGTTCTTC	CASSGTTSESSYNEQFF
NA	17	TRBV4-1	TRBJ2-5	TRBD2	TGCGCCAGCAGCCAAGACTGGGGTAGCGGGAGTGCAGAGACCCAGTACTTC	CASSQDWGSGSAETQYF
NA	15	TRBV27	TRBJ2-7	TRBD2	TGTGCCAGCAGTTTTAGCACTAGCGCTTACTACGAGCAGTACTTC	CASSFSTSAYYEQYF
NA	15	TRBV11-2	TRBJ2-3	TRBD2	TGTGCCAGCAGCTTATCCCCGGGAGGGGGAGATACGCAGTATTTT	CASSLSPGGGDTQYF
NA	17	TRBV4-1	TRBJ2-1	NA	TGCGCCAGCAGCCCCTCCTCACTAGCCTACACCTACAATGAGCAGTTCTTC	CASSPSSLAYTYNEQFF
few	14	TRBV28	TRBJ2-1	NA	TGTGCCACCAGACCTTACAGCGGACTGGATGAGCAGTTCTTC	CATRPYSGLDEQFF